This entry lists 21 T cell receptor beta chains sequenced from one sample in a study of regulatory T cells in long-lasting Graves disease. Arm-PCR of CDR3 regions with iRepertoire HTBI primers generated TCR beta libraries. TCRdb re-derived calls from the multiplex PCR reads in MiXCR, one entry per CDR3 protein. The profile covers fewer than 450,000 distinct CDR3 sequences, with about 25% appearing a single time and approximately 26% taken by the ten largest. Time point here: persistent/refractory GD, antithyroid drugs over 5 years with positive TRAb. From RNA extracted from PBMCs, the TCR library was made. The source material was peripheral blood mononuclear cells (PBMCs), sampled when the disease was refractory, from a patient treated with antithyroid drugs. The receptors come from a female donor with Graves disease.

Regarding this clonotype: Relative to the germline gene, one junction end is altered; a read error may explain this. The chain has TRBV7-2 and TRBJ2-4; 8 bases are a match to TRBD2. Germline V lookup: CDR1 SGHTA, CDR2 FQGNSA. The CDR3 length is 16 residues. CDR3 loop: CASSSSGLAGKNIRYF. The CDR3 DNA reads as TGTGCCAGCAGCTCCAGCGGACTAGCCGGCAAAAACATTCGGTACTTC. The complete variable domain, with remaining parts taken from reference TRBV7-2 and TRBJ2-4, reads GAGVSQSPSNKVTEKGKDVELRCDPISGHTALYWYRQSLGQGLEFLIYFQGNSAPDKSGLPSDRFSAERTGGSVSTLTIQRTQQEDSAVYLCASSSSGLAGKNIRYFGAGTRLSVL.

This clonotype was counted ten times or more. The V call is TRBV11-2, the J call TRBJ1-5, with 7 bases identical to TRBD1. CDR1 and CDR2 (germline): SGHAT, FQNNGV. The junction had 3 bases not matched to a gene; V was cut back by 3 bases and J by 4 bases. This CDR3 comprises 14 residues. This chain's CDR3 is CASSFRQGNQPQHF. DNA of the CDR3: TGTGCCAGCAGCTTCCGACAGGGTAATCAGCCCCAGCATTTT.

This clonotype showed up many times. This rearrangement joins TRBV20-1 to TRBJ2-1, with D perhaps given as TRBD1 or TRBD2 (5 bases each). Deletions cut 5 bases from V and 4 bases from J, with 9 bases between. The length of the CDR3 is 12 residues. Germline V gene lookup returns CDR1 DFQATT and CDR2 SNEGSKA (reference sequence). The CDR3 bases are TGCAGTGCTCCTGGGGGTTACAATGAGCAGTTCTTC. Its protein product is CSAPGGYNEQFF.

This clonotype was recorded at least ten times. The chain joins TRBV3-1 to TRBJ1-1; no clear D. The germline V and J ends were trimmed by 0 bases and 3 bases, with 8 bases remaining between them. The CDR3 extends over 14 amino acids. CDR1 and CDR2 (germline): LGHDT, YNNKEL (reference sequence). This CDR3 is CASSQEGSHTEAFF. The CDR3 DNA reads as TGTGCCAGCAGCCAAGAGGGCAGCCACACTGAAGCTTTCTTT.

This clonotype was recorded at least ten times. This chain links TRBV10-3 with TRBJ2-7; TRBD2 matches 9 bases. The germline V gene encodes CDR1 ENHRY and CDR2 SYGVKD. The CDR3 is made up of 14 amino acids. The trim removed 6 bases at V and 5 bases at J, leaving 8 bases unmatched. The CDR3 protein is CAIRRREGGHEQYF. The CDR3 DNA reads TGTGCCATCAGGAGGCGGGAGGGAGGGCACGAGCAGTACTTC.

The rearrangement uses TRBV20-1 and TRBJ1-2; unclear D gene. The CDR3 consists of 13 residues. The V and J ends lost 3 bases and 7 bases respectively, with 15 bases between them. The germline V gene has CDR1 DFQATT and CDR2 SNEGSKA (reference sequence). CDR3 in amino acids: CSASSASSGGYTF. In DNA form, the CDR3 reads TGCAGTGCTAGTTCGGCCTCTTCGGGTGGCTACACCTTC.

This clonotype was picked up a small number of times. The rearrangement uses TRBV13 and TRBJ2-7; D remains ambiguous. The germline V and J ends were trimmed by 2 bases and 0 bases, with 11 bases remaining between them. CDR1 and CDR2 from the germline V gene are PRHDT and FYEKMQ (reference sequence). CDR3 size: 15 residues. The CDR3 region has the DNA TGTGCCAGCAGCTTACTCCGGACCCCCTCCTACGAGCAGTACTTC. Translation gives CASSLLRTPSYEQYF.

This clonotype was picked up one time. This sequence joins TRBV12-3 or TRBV12-4 and TRBJ2-4, with 11 positions matching TRBD2. The CDR3 totals 17 residues. V was clipped by 3 bases and J by 6 bases; unmatched bases: 10. The chain's CDR3 is CASSFNPGLAVTNIQYF. The CDR3 DNA sequence: TGTGCCAGCAGTTTCAACCCGGGACTAGCGGTGACAAACATTCAGTACTTC.

This chain connects TRBV7-9 to TRBJ2-1; 11 bases are shared with TRBD2. The CDR3 has 17 amino acids. Germline V lookup: CDR1 SEHNR, CDR2 FQNEAQ (reference sequence). Germline trimming cut 4 bases from V and 2 bases from J; bases unmatched to any gene: 7. This chain's CDR3 is CASSSRLAGWAYNEQFF. DNA for the CDR3: TGTGCCAGCAGCTCTCGACTAGCGGGATGGGCCTACAATGAGCAGTTCTTC.

This clonotype was recorded many times. The chain is built from TRBV19 and TRBJ1-5; possible D gene TRBD1, 5 bases. The germline CDR1 and CDR2 sequences are LNHDA and SQIVND (reference sequence). V dropped 9 bases and J dropped 5 bases, with 14 bases sitting between them. This CDR3 region has 13 residues. The CDR3 is CASSIGGDQPQHF. The DNA of the CDR3 is TGTGCCAGCAGCATTGGGGGGGATCAGCCCCAGCATTTT.

The J gene is TRBJ2-2, the V gene TRBV7-7, with D possibly matching TRBD2 (5 bases). CDR3 length: 13 amino acids. In germline, CDR1 is SSHAT, CDR2 FNYEAQ (reference sequence). CDR3 sequence (DNA): TGTGCTAGCGCACGGGTGCGAGCCGGGGAGCTGTTTTTT. Its protein is CASARVRAGELFF.

This clonotype has a handful of counts. V and J are TRBV19 and TRBJ1-1; 8 nucleotides line up with TRBD1. Trimming cost V 7 bases and J 4 bases; bases outside gene matches: 8. Germline V gene lookup returns CDR1 LNHDA and CDR2 SQIVND (reference sequence). The CDR3 has 14 residues. The CDR3 reads CASTTQTGGTEAFF. The CDR3 nucleotides are TGTGCCAGTACGACACAAACAGGGGGCACTGAAGCTTTCTTT. The full variable domain, rest sourced from reference TRBV19 and TRBJ1-1, is DGGITQSPKYLFRKEGQNVTLSCEQNLNHDAMYWYRQDPGQGLRLIYYSQIVNDFQKGDIAEGYSVSREKKESFPLTVTSAQKNPTAFYLCASTTQTGGTEAFFGQGTRLTVV.

This clonotype was counted at least ten times. This chain links TRBV27 with TRBJ1-5, with TRBD1 as a possible D gene (5 bases). This CDR3 has 14 amino acids. The V gene's germline CDR1 is MNHEY and CDR2 SMNVEV (reference sequence). The V end was cut by 10 bases, the J end by 3 bases, with 16 bases between. CDR3 region: CATRPGTVNQPQHF. Here the CDR3 DNA reads TGTGCCACCCGGCCGGGGACGGTCAATCAGCCCCAGCATTTT.

This clonotype was seen repeatedly, ten times or more. This chain uses TRBV14 with TRBJ2-5, with D unclear. Germline V gene lookup returns CDR1 SGHDN and CDR2 FVKESK. V lost 3 bases, J lost 5 bases, and 4 bases lay in between. CDR3 length equals 11 residues. The CDR3 DNA sequence: TGTGCCAGCAGCCACGGGGAGACCCAGTACTTC. Its translation: CASSHGETQYF.

The chain has TRBV5-1 and TRBJ2-7; tentatively, D is TRBD1 (5 bases). The V and J ends lost 2 bases and 7 bases respectively, with 13 bases between them. The germline V gene encodes CDR1 SGHRS and CDR2 YFSETQ. CDR3 length: 13 amino acids. The CDR3 sequence: CASSFSPRTEQYF. The CDR3 nucleotides read TGCGCCAGCAGCTTCTCCCCTAGGACAGAGCAGTACTTC. The full variable domain, its missing parts supplied by reference TRBV5-1 and TRBJ2-7, is KAGVTQTPRYLIKTRGQQVTLSCSPISGHRSVSWYQQTPGQGLQFLFEYFSETQRNKGNFPGRFSGRQFSNSRSEMNVSTLELGDSALYLCASSFSPRTEQYFGPGTRLTVT.

This chain joins TRBV20-1 and TRBJ2-7; 9 bases are a match to TRBD2. CDR1 is DFQATT, CDR2 SNEGSKA, per germline (reference sequence). Unmatched junction bases numbered 8, after V lost 0 bases and J lost 5 bases. CDR3 length: 15 amino acids. CDR3: CSARDPQREANEQYF. The CDR3 region has the DNA TGCAGTGCTAGAGATCCACAGCGGGAGGCAAACGAGCAGTACTTC.

This clonotype turned up a few times. V and J are TRBV6-2 or TRBV6-3 and TRBJ1-2, with TRBD1 identical over 8 bases. CDR1 MNHEY and CDR2 SVGEGT come from the germline V gene. J gave up 4 bases and V 6 bases, and 7 bases lay outside the gene matches. The CDR3 loop spans 14 amino acids. For the CDR3, the DNA is TGTGCCAGCAGGGATCGGGGACAGGTCTATGGCTACACCTTC. Its protein is CASRDRGQVYGYTF.

The rearrangement links TRBV6-1 to TRBJ2-2; TRBD1 is a possible D gene (5 bases). CDR1 and CDR2 (germline): MNHNS, SASEGT. V lost 6 bases and J lost 3, with 20 bases in between. This CDR3 region has 17 residues. The CDR3 spells CASSTYAGASHTGELFF. The CDR3 region has the DNA TGTGCCAGCAGCACATACGCTGGGGCGTCGCACACCGGGGAGCTGTTTTTT.

This clonotype was seen a handful of times. This chain uses TRBV18 with TRBJ2-5; D tentatively reads TRBD1 or TRBD2 (7 bases each). V was trimmed by 5 bases and J by 5 bases, leaving 18 bases between them. Germline CDR1 and CDR2: KGHSH and LQKENI. There are 15 residues in the CDR3. The CDR3 coding sequence is TGTGCCAGCTCAATATCCGGGACAGCGGGGGAGACCCAGTACTTC. It is translated as CASSISGTAGETQYF. Combining the CDR3 with reference TRBV18 and TRBJ2-5 gives the whole variable domain NAGVMQNPRHLVRRRGQEARLRCSPMKGHSHVYWYRQLPEEGLKFMVYLQKENIIDESGMPKERFSAEFPKEGPSILRIQQVVRGDSAAYFCASSISGTAGETQYFGPGTRLLVL.

The V gene is TRBV28, the J gene TRBJ2-7; 11 nucleotides align to TRBD2. The CDR3 runs 18 residues. The germline gives CDR1 MDHEN, CDR2 SYDVKM. The junction had 17 bases not matched to a gene; V was cut back by 5 bases and J by 5 bases. In DNA form, the CDR3 reads TGTGCCAGCAGTGGACCTAACCAACTAGCGGGAGTTTTCCACGAGCAGTACTTC. Protein sequence: CASSGPNQLAGVFHEQYF.

V gene TRBV12-5 combines with J gene TRBJ1-1; D ambiguous. V lost 2 bases to trimming and J lost 5 bases, with 12 bases between them. This CDR3 has 14 amino acids. The germline V gene has CDR1 LGHNT and CDR2 FRNRAP. The CDR3 DNA reads as TGTGCTAGTGGTTTGAGGCCGGGAGGGACTGAAGCTTTCTTT. This encodes CASGLRPGGTEAFF.